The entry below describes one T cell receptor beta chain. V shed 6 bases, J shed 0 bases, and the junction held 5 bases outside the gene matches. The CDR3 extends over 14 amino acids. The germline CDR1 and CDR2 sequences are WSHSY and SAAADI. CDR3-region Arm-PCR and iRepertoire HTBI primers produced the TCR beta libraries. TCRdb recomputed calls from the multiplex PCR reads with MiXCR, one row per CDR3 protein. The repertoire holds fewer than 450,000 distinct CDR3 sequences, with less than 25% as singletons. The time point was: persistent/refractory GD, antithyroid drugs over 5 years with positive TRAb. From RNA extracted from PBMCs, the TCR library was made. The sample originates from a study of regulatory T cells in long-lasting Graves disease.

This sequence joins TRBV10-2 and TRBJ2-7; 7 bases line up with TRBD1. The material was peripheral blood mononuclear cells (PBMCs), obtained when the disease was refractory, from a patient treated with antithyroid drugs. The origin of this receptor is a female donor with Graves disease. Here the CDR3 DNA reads TGCGCCAGCAGACCGGGACAGAGCTCCTACGAGCAGTACTTC. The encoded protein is CASRPGQSSYEQYF.